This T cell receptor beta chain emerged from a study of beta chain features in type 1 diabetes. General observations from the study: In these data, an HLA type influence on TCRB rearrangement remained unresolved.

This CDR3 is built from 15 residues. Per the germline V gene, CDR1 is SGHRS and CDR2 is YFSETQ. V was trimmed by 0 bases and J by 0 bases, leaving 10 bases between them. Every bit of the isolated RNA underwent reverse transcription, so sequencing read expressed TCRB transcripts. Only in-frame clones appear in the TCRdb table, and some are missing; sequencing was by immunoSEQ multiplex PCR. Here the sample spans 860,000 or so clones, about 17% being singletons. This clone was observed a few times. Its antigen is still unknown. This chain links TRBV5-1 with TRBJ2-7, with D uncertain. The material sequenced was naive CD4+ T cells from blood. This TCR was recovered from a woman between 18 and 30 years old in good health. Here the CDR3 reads CASSLAPGYSYEQYF. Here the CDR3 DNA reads TGCGCCAGCAGCTTGGCCCCGGGTTACTCCTACGAGCAGTACTTC.